These 6 T cell receptor beta chains share one sample of origin, sequenced in a study of neurological immune-mediated disorders. TCRdb reprocessed the 5' RACE reads via MiXCR and lists one record per CDR3 protein. Of over 55,000 distinct CDR3 sequences in the sample, about 10% were seen once. Time point indicated: longitudinal time-point 1 (baseline). The sample consisted of PBMCs. Every receptor here comes from a male donor with HTLV-1-associated myelopathy (HAM/TSP).

This clonotype was picked up many times. The V and J genes are TRBV7-9 and TRBJ1-2; no firm D call. The germline V and J ends were trimmed by 5 bases and 4 bases, with 17 bases remaining between them. In germline, CDR1 is SEHNR, CDR2 FQNEAQ (reference sequence). The CDR3 extends over 15 amino acids. The CDR3: CASSPNTRTVYGYTF. CDR3 nucleotides: TGTGCCAGCAGCCCGAATACCCGGACGGTCTATGGCTACACCTTC.

This clonotype was observed at least ten times. V usage is TRBV6-2 or TRBV6-3 and J usage is TRBJ1-5; no clear D. The CDR3 totals 14 residues. V was trimmed by 1 base and J by 3 bases, leaving 7 bases between them. From germline, CDR1 is MNHEY and CDR2 SVGEGT. The CDR3 nucleotides read TGTGCCAGCAGTTACTTTGGGGACAATCAGCCCCAGCATTTT. Protein product: CASSYFGDNQPQHF.

This clonotype was recorded many times. This sequence joins TRBV5-5 and TRBJ2-1; D unresolved. Germline CDR1 SGHKS, CDR2 YYEKEE (reference sequence). The CDR3 runs to 13 residues. V was cut by 4 bases and J by 6 bases, with 11 bases left in between. The CDR3 reads CASSVDGLNEQFF. The CDR3 DNA reads TGTGCCAGCAGCGTGGACGGCCTCAATGAGCAGTTCTTC. Looking up the rest from reference TRBV5-5 and TRBJ2-1 gives the full variable domain: DAGVTQSPTHLIKTRGQQVTLRCSPISGHKSVSWYQQVLGQGPQFIFQYYEKEERGRGNFPDRFSARQFPNYSSELNVNALLLGDSALYLCASSVDGLNEQFFGPGTRLTVL.

This chain connects TRBV20-1 to TRBJ2-1; D is possibly TRBD1 (6 bases). The CDR3 consists of 11 residues. The V gene's germline CDR1 is DFQATT and CDR2 SNEGSKA (reference sequence). Trimming took 5 bases from V and 7 from J, leaving 9 bases between them. The CDR3 reads CSAYRENEQFF. CDR3 DNA: TGCAGTGCTTACAGGGAAAATGAGCAGTTCTTC.

The chain has TRBV11-3 and TRBJ2-7; D not certain. The V end lost 5 bases, the J end lost 6 bases, and 14 bases lay between the germline ends. CDR1 and CDR2 from the germline V gene are SGHNT and YENEEA. This CDR3 is 13 amino acids long. DNA for the CDR3: TGTGCCAGCAGCAAGAACAGAGTCGGCGAGCAGTACTTC. Amino acid sequence: CASSKNRVGEQYF.

This clonotype has at least ten counts. The chain employs TRBV29-1 and TRBJ1-1; TRBD1 is a possible D gene (6 bases). The CDR3 loop spans 14 amino acids. The V gene's germline CDR1 is SQVTM and CDR2 ANQGSEA. Trimming took off 7 bases at V and 0 bases at J, with 15 bases between the two ends. The CDR3 protein is CSARYRDLNTEAFF. Written as DNA, the CDR3 is TGCAGCGCTAGATACAGGGACCTGAACACTGAAGCTTTCTTT.